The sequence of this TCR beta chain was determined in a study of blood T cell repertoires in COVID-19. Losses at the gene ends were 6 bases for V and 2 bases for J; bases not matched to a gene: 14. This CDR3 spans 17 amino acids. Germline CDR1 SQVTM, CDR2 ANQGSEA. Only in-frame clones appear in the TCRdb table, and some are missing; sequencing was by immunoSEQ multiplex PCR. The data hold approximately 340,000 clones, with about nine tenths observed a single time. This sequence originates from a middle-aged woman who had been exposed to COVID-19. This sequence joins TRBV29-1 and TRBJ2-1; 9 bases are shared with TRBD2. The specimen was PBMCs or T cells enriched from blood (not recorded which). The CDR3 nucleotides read TGCAGCGTAGCACCTCATAAGACTAGCGGTACCTACAATGAGCAGTTCTTC. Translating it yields CSVAPHKTSGTYNEQFF.